This TCR beta chain emerged from a study of T cell responses to AZD1222 COVID-19 vaccine. Germline V gene lookup returns CDR1 SGHNT and CDR2 YENEEA. V dropped 5 bases and J dropped 4; count of bases not matched to a gene: 5. The CDR3 extends over 15 amino acids. Some clones are missing from TCRdb's copy, which holds only in-frame ones; the method was immunoSEQ multiplex PCR. This table holds 80,000 to 100,000 clones, about 86% found once. This TCR was sampled from an adult in good health. The V gene is TRBV11-3, the J gene TRBJ2-7, with 13 bases matching TRBD2. Source: peripheral blood, taken on day 0 of AZD1222 vaccination. The CDR3 DNA sequence: TGTGCCAGCAGCCACGGGACTAGCGGGACTTACGAGCAGTACTTC. It yields the protein CASSHGTSGTYEQYF.